This T cell receptor beta chain is drawn from a study of blood T cell repertoires in COVID-19. Study information: Sites across the United States, Italy and Spain contributed samples from acute and convalescent COVID-19. T cells, B-cell-depleted T cells, or PBMCs supplied cDNA or gDNA.

Per the germline V gene, CDR1 is KGHSH and CDR2 is LQKENI. CDR3 length equals 12 residues. V was shortened by 5 bases and J by 3 bases, with 8 bases between the two germline ends. This clone came up once. As originally analysed: Reference gene primers were amplified, and this amplification served to estimate nucleated cell counts. The repertoire was sequenced with immunoSEQ multiplex PCR; TCRdb's copy has only in-frame clones and lacks some. That table furnishes V, J and clone size, whereas the DNA furnished D and trimming. The sample lists around 60,000 clones, around 79% seen once, with 32% in the top ten.

The V call is TRBV18, the J call TRBJ2-7, with D tentatively TRBD1 (5 bases). Sequencing was done on a sample of peripheral blood. The clonotype comes from a human donor in a cohort sampled during active COVID-19. CDR3 bases: TGTGCCAGCTCAACCGACAGCTACGAGCAGTACTTC. This encodes CASSTDSYEQYF. Full variable domain (remainder filled in from reference TRBV18 and TRBJ2-7): NAGVMQNPRHLVRRRGQEARLRCSPMKGHSHVYWYRQLPEEGLKFMVYLQKENIIDESGMPKERFSAEFPKEGPSILRIQQVVRGDSAAYFCASSTDSYEQYFGPGTRLTVT.